This section outlines one TCR beta chain sequence together with its context. Antigen specificity is unknown. The sample is drawn from a study of shared clonotypes between healthy human individuals. Study-wide results and caveats: Naive subsets, compared against memory subsets, generally had larger estimated richness values.

Genomic DNA from each subset was divided evenly over several immunoSEQ plates. This table comes from immunoSEQ multiplex PCR, and its TCRdb copy is limited to in-frame clones, with some not included. The sample lists around 2,000,000 clones, about 93% occurring once. With 0 bases removed from V and 4 bases from J, the gap between germline ends came to 7 bases. The germline V gene encodes CDR1 MNHEY and CDR2 SMNVEV (reference sequence). The CDR3 contains 15 residues. Naivety among CD8 cells was defined by CD45RO negativity and positive CCR7 selection, thereby excluding terminally differentiated effector memory CD45RA+ cells.

This TCR was recovered from a man younger than 35 in good health. Some clones in this sample may be carry-over from other donors' samples. V usage is TRBV27 and J usage is TRBJ1-6; TRBD1 might be the D (5 bases). Sequenced material: naive CD8+ T cells from PBMCs. The CDR3 loop is CASSLSGEYNSPLHF. Written as DNA, the CDR3 is TGTGCCAGCAGTTTATCGGGGGAGTATAATTCACCCCTCCACTTT.